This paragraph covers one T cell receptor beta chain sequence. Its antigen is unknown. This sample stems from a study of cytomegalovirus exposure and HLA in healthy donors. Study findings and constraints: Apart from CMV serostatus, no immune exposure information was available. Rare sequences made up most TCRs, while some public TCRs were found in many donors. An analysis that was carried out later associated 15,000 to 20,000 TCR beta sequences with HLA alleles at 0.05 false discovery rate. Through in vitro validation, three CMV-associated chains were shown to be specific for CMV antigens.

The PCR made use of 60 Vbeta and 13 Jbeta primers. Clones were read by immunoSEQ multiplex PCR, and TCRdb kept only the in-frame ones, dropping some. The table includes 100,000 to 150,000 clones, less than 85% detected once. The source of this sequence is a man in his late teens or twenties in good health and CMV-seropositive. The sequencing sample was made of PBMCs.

The CDR3 spells CASSLEVGTPPTGELFF. CDR3 bases: TGTGCCAGCAGCCTCGAGGTTGGGACACCTCCTACCGGGGAGCTGTTTTTT. The chain has TRBV7-9 and TRBJ2-2; D is perhaps TRBD1 (6 bases). V was cut by 5 bases and J by 5 bases, with 21 bases left in between. CDR1 is SEHNR and CDR2 is FQNEAQ in the germline V gene (reference sequence). CDR3 size: 17 residues.